This TCR beta chain was identified during a study of T cell repertoires in cytomegalovirus infection. Across the whole study: Selection of CMV epitopes for the study included recently identified HLA-C-restricted and well-studied HLA-B-restricted ones. Through public TCR beta signatures, both CMV infection and matching HLA type were indicated.

Each CDR3 protein is one row after TCRdb ran MiXCR on the reads. The sample yields about 270,000 distinct CDR3 sequences, about 20% seen once. With 5 bases removed from V and 3 bases from J, the gap between germline ends came to 22 bases. The germline CDR1 and CDR2 sequences are MNHEY and SMNVEV (reference sequence). The CDR3 runs 17 residues. Broader study findings: Dominating the ex vivo response were HLA-C-restricted CMV-specific TCR beta clonotypes. Totalled public TCR beta family frequency picked out people who carried CMV plus the relevant HLA.

A word on this clonotype: Its target is not known.

The chain links TRBV27 to TRBJ1-2; tentative D call: TRBD1 (5 bases). This receptor was obtained from a human donor in good health (CMV status not recorded). Some clones in this sample may be carry-over from other donors' samples. The sequencing used cultured PBMCs, collected from culture after CMV antigen stimulation. CDR3 region: CASSLVGARGGDYGYTF. In DNA form, the CDR3 reads TGTGCCAGCAGTCTTGTAGGTGCTCGGGGCGGGGACTATGGCTACACCTTC.